The 21 T cell receptor beta chains below come from one sample, sequenced in a study of identical twins. Each CDR3 protein gets one entry after TCRdb re-called the 5' RACE reads with MiXCR. The sample yields some 760,000 distinct CDR3 sequences, 18% seen once. The data were also submitted as part of a second study, on T cells expressing NK-cell markers.

The sequencing sample was made of PBMCs. The receptors stem from a woman under 30 in good health.

This clonotype was counted only a few times. The chain is built from TRBV28 and TRBJ2-5; D gene unclear. The V end was cut by 5 bases, the J end by 4 bases, with 17 bases between. This CDR3 is 15 amino acids long. Germline V gene sequence: CDR1 MDHEN, CDR2 SYDVKM. The CDR3 here is CASSPPDIGRETQYF. Here the CDR3 DNA reads TGTGCCAGCAGTCCGCCCGATATAGGGCGAGAGACCCAGTACTTC.

The chain has TRBV7-2 and TRBJ2-2; the match to TRBD2 covers 12 bases. The germline CDR1 and CDR2 sequences are SGHTA and FQGNSA. The CDR3 is made up of 18 amino acids. V was clipped by 0 bases and J by 4 bases; unmatched bases: 6. CDR3: CASSLALAGGGSTGELFF. The CDR3 DNA sequence: TGTGCCAGCAGCTTAGCACTAGCGGGAGGAGGAAGCACCGGGGAGCTGTTTTTT.

This clonotype occurred a few times. This chain links TRBV12-3 or TRBV12-4 with TRBJ2-7, with 13 bases fitting TRBD2. This CDR3 has 15 residues. Trimming at V came to 5 bases and at J to 7 bases, leaving 8 bases not matched to a gene. CDR3 nucleotides: TGTGCCAGCAGTGGGGGGGGACTAGCGGGAAAGGAGCAGTACTTC. It is translated as CASSGGGLAGKEQYF.

The chain links TRBV6-5 to TRBJ1-1, with a weak D call TRBD1 (5 bases). The CDR3 has 16 amino acids. Trimming pared 2 bases from V and 2 bases from J, leaving 15 bases between. CDR1 MNHEY and CDR2 SVGAGI come from the germline V gene. In DNA form, the CDR3 reads TGTGCCAGCAGTTACCCGAATTCCTGGGGCAACACTGAAGCTTTCTTT. As protein: CASSYPNSWGNTEAFF.

This clonotype has only a few counts. The J gene is TRBJ2-7, the V gene TRBV15, with a tentative D call TRBD2 (5 bases). Trimming shortened V by 1 base and J by 0 bases, and 7 bases separated the two germline ends. Per germline, CDR1 LNHNV and CDR2 YYDKDF (reference sequence). This CDR3 has 14 amino acids. CDR3 DNA: TGTGCCACCAGCAGAGGAGGGTTCTCCTACGAGCAGTACTTC. Translated: CATSRGGFSYEQYF.

This clonotype turned up a few times. The J gene is TRBJ1-2, the V gene TRBV5-4; D call uncertain. Germline CDR1 reads SGHNT; CDR2 reads YYREEE (reference sequence). This CDR3 has 15 residues. V was cut by 0 bases and J by 2 bases, with 11 bases left in between. The DNA for the CDR3 is TGTGCCAGCAGCTTGGCTGGCGGGATGAACTATGGCTACACCTTC. Its translation is CASSLAGGMNYGYTF.

V gene TRBV27 combines with J gene TRBJ2-7; maybe TRBD2 (5 bases). Trimming pared 3 bases from V and 5 bases from J, leaving 11 bases between. Germline V lookup: CDR1 MNHEY, CDR2 SMNVEV (reference sequence). The CDR3 is made up of 13 amino acids. The CDR3 loop is CASSFRGVDEQYF. The CDR3 DNA reads TGTGCCAGCAGTTTTCGGGGTGTCGACGAGCAGTACTTC.

The V and J genes are TRBV7-9 and TRBJ2-4, with a weak D call TRBD1 (5 bases). The CDR3 extends over 14 amino acids. Trimming shortened V by 4 bases and J by 9 bases, and 16 bases separated the two germline ends. Germline V gene lookup returns CDR1 SEHNR and CDR2 FQNEAQ (reference sequence). This CDR3 is CASSSEPDSIIQYF. CDR3 sequence (DNA): TGTGCCAGCAGCTCTGAGCCCGACAGTATCATTCAGTACTTC.

This clonotype showed up just a few times. The rearrangement joins TRBV20-1 to TRBJ2-1, with 10 bases that match TRBD2. With 3 bases clipped from V and 6 bases from J, the junction kept 8 bases outside the gene matches. CDR1 and CDR2 (germline): DFQATT, SNEGSKA (reference sequence). The CDR3 spans 15 residues. Written as DNA, the CDR3 is TGCAGTGCTAGGGCTACTAGCGGGGTAGCCAATGAGCAGTTCTTC. It is translated as CSARATSGVANEQFF.

The chain has TRBV20-1 and TRBJ2-1; a weak D match, TRBD2 (5 bases). CDR3 length: 11 residues. V gave up 3 bases and J gave up 9 bases, with 9 bases separating them. The germline gives CDR1 DFQATT, CDR2 SNEGSKA (reference sequence). CDR3 nucleotide sequence: TGCAGTGCTAGGAGGGCCGGTGAGCAGTTCTTC. Translating gives CSARRAGEQFF.

V and J are TRBV12-3 or TRBV12-4 and TRBJ2-7; the D gene could be TRBD1 or TRBD2 (6 bases each). Between the trimmed V and J ends, which lost 3 bases and 3 bases, there was a span of 9 bases. The CDR3 is 13 amino acids. CDR3 amino acids: CASSFGGRYEQYF. DNA for the CDR3: TGTGCCAGCAGTTTCGGGGGCCGCTACGAGCAGTACTTC.

The rearrangement links TRBV27 to TRBJ1-6, with D hard to call. The V and J ends lost 5 bases and 5 bases respectively, with 16 bases between them. Looked up from germline, CDR1 is MNHEY and CDR2 is SMNVEV (reference sequence). This CDR3 region has 16 residues. CDR3 region: CASSPPGPVHNSPLHF. As DNA, the CDR3 is TGTGCCAGCAGTCCCCCGGGTCCTGTTCATAATTCACCCCTCCACTTT.

The chain is built from TRBV6-6 and TRBJ2-2; perhaps TRBD2 as D (5 bases). Germline V CDR1 and CDR2: MNHNY, SVGAGI (reference sequence). CDR3 length: 12 amino acids. V was shortened by 5 bases and J by 6 bases, with 7 bases between the two germline ends. CDR3 region: CASSGGPGELFF. CDR3 DNA: TGTGCCAGCAGTGGCGGGCCCGGGGAGCTGTTTTTT.

The rearrangement joins TRBV20-1 to TRBJ2-7; D possibly matches TRBD1 or TRBD2 (5 bases each). Germline V CDR1 and CDR2: DFQATT, SNEGSKA (reference sequence). The CDR3 contains 14 residues. Between the trimmed V and J ends, which lost 5 bases and 1 base, there was a span of 15 bases. CDR3 sequence: CSAWAGDRSYEQYF. Here the CDR3 DNA reads TGCAGTGCTTGGGCCGGGGACCGGTCCTACGAGCAGTACTTC.

This clonotype was seen only a few times. The chain joins TRBV20-1 to TRBJ2-7; D possibly corresponds to TRBD1 (5 bases). V was clipped by 2 bases and J by 5 bases, with 16 bases between them. The CDR3 spans 14 residues. Looked up from germline, CDR1 is DFQATT and CDR2 is SNEGSKA (reference sequence). CDR3 in DNA: TGCAGTGCTAGATTTGGCAGGGCCAAGCACGAGCAGTACTTC. Its protein is CSARFGRAKHEQYF.

The chain uses TRBV11-2 and TRBJ2-1; TRBD1 matches at 7 bases. CDR1 and CDR2 (germline): SGHAT, FQNNGV. The ends lost 3 bases at V and 1 base at J; junction bases unmatched: 15. There are 19 residues in the CDR3. The CDR3 sequence: CASSLLRGTALSSYNEQFF. CDR3 in DNA: TGTGCCAGCAGCTTGTTGAGAGGGACAGCCCTATCTTCCTACAATGAGCAGTTCTTC.

The rearrangement joins TRBV11-2 to TRBJ2-2; D not resolved. The CDR3 is 15 amino acids. The ends were cut back, 8 bases at V and 6 bases at J, with 19 bases in the middle. CDR1 SGHAT and CDR2 FQNNGV come from the germline V gene. CDR3 sequence: CASARPPASPGELFF. The CDR3, as DNA: TGTGCCAGCGCCCGACCCCCAGCAAGCCCCGGGGAGCTGTTTTTT. The complete variable domain, with remaining parts taken from reference TRBV11-2 and TRBJ2-2, reads EAGVAQSPRYKIIEKRQSVAFWCNPISGHATLYWYQQILGQGPKLLIQFQNNGVVDDSQLPKDRFSAERLKGVDSTLKIQPAKLEDSAVYLCASARPPASPGELFFGEGSRLTVL.

The chain uses TRBV12-3 or TRBV12-4 and TRBJ2-1; TRBD2 matches at 11 bases. The length of the CDR3 is 16 residues. V was pared by 3 bases and J by 9 bases, with 10 bases of the junction left unmatched. The CDR3 sequence: CASSFLAGGPGTEQFF. Here the CDR3 DNA reads TGTGCCAGCAGTTTTCTAGCGGGGGGCCCTGGTACTGAGCAGTTCTTC.

This clonotype was picked up a small number of times. The CDR3 sequence is CASRTSFGTGELFF. CDR3 nucleotides: TGTGCCAGCAGGACTAGCTTCGGCACCGGGGAGCTGTTTTTT. The gene calls are TRBV6-2 or TRBV6-3 and TRBJ2-2; 7 bases map to TRBD2. The CDR3 has 14 residues. V was pared by 6 bases and J by 4 bases, with 5 bases of the junction left unmatched. Germline CDR1 MNHEY, CDR2 SVGEGT.

This chain uses TRBV29-1 with TRBJ2-5; D gene unclear. Germline CDR1 reads SQVTM; CDR2 reads ANQGSEA. The CDR3 spans 12 residues. V was trimmed by 4 bases and J by 0 bases, leaving 6 bases between them. The CDR3 coding sequence is TGCAGCGTTGCAGGAAACCAAGAGACCCAGTACTTC. Protein product: CSVAGNQETQYF.

The sample holds a few counts of this clonotype. The V and J genes are TRBV20-1 and TRBJ2-3, with TRBD2 matching 8 bases. The CDR3 covers 14 residues. V shed 6 bases, J shed 4 bases, and the junction held 9 bases outside the gene matches. Germline CDR1 is DFQATT and CDR2 is SNEGSKA (reference sequence). CDR3 sequence reads: CSASGTSGSDTQYF. CDR3 bases: TGCAGTGCATCAGGGACTAGTGGTTCAGATACGCAGTATTTT.